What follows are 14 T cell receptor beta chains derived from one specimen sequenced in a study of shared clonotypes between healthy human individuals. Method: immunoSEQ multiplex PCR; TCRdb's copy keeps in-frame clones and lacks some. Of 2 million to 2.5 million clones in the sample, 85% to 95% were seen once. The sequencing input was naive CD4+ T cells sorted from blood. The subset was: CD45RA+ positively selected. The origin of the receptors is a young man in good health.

CDR3 sequence reads: CASSITLNTEAFF. The CDR3 bases are TGCGCCAGCAGCATCACCCTGAACACTGAAGCTTTCTTT. The chain joins TRBV5-1 to TRBJ1-1; D unclear. Deletions cut 4 bases from V and 0 bases from J, with 7 bases between. Germline CDR1 is SGHRS and CDR2 is YFSETQ. CDR3 length: 13 residues. The full variable domain, with the rest looked up from reference TRBV5-1 and TRBJ1-1, is KAGVTQTPRYLIKTRGQQVTLSCSPISGHRSVSWYQQTPGQGLQFLFEYFSETQRNKGNFPGRFSGRQFSNSRSEMNVSTLELGDSALYLCASSITLNTEAFFGQGTRLTVV.

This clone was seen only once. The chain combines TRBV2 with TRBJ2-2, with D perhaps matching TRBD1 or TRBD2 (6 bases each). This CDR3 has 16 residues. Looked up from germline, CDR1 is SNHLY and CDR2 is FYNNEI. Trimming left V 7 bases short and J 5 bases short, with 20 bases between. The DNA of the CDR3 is TGTGCCAGCATCCCGGGGGCCACAAGGGAAACCGGGGAGCTGTTTTTT. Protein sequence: CASIPGATRETGELFF.

CDR3 in DNA: TGTGCCAGCAGTTACGGCTGGGGGTCCCAAGAGACCCAGTACTTC. Translating gives CASSYGWGSQETQYF. The chain uses TRBV6-5 and TRBJ2-5; D may match TRBD1 or TRBD2 (5 bases each). This CDR3 spans 15 amino acids. The germline gives CDR1 MNHEY, CDR2 SVGAGI. V gave up 2 bases and J gave up 1 base, with 11 bases separating them.

The CDR3 is CASSQTGTTNEKLFF. As DNA, the CDR3 is TGTGCCAGCAGTCAAACAGGGACAACTAATGAAAAACTGTTTTTT. The gene calls are TRBV6-5 and TRBJ1-4; D perhaps matches TRBD1 (6 bases). In germline, CDR1 is MNHEY, CDR2 SVGAGI. V lost 5 bases and J 0 bases, leaving 10 bases between the germline ends. There are 15 residues in the CDR3.

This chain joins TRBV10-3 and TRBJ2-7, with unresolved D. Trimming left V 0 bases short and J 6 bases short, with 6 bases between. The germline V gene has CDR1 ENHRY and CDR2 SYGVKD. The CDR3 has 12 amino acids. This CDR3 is CAISESFFEQYF. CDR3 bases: TGTGCCATCAGTGAGTCGTTTTTCGAGCAGTACTTC.

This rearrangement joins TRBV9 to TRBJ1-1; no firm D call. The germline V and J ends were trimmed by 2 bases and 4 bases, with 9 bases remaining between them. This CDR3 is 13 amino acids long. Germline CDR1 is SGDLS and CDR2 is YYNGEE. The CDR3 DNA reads TGTGCCAGCAGCGTTAATATCGGCACTGAAGCTTTCTTT. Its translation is CASSVNIGTEAFF.

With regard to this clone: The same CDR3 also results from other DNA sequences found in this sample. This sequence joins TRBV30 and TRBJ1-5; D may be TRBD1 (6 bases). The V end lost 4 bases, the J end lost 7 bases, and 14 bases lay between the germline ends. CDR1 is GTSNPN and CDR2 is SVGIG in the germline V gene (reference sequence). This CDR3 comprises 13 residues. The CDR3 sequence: CAWKGQAGQPQHF. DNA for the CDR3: TGTGCCTGGAAGGGACAAGCGGGGCAGCCCCAGCATTTT. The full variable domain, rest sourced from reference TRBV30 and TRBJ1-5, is SQTIHQWPATLVQPVGSPLSLECTVEGTSNPNLYWYRQAAGRGLQLLFYSVGIGQISSEVPQNLSASRPQDRQFILSSKKLLLSDSGFYLCAWKGQAGQPQHFGDGTRLSIL.

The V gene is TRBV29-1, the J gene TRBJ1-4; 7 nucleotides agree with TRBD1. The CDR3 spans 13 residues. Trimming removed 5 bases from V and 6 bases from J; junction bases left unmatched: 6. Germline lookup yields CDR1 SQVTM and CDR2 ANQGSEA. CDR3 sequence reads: CSVNRGGDEKLFF. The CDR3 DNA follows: TGCAGCGTTAACAGGGGTGGGGATGAAAAACTGTTTTTT.

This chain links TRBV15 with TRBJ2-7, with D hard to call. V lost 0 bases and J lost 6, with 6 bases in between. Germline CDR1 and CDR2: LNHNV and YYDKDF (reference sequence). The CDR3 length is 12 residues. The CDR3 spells CATSREPSEQYF. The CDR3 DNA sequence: TGTGCCACCAGCAGAGAGCCTAGCGAGCAGTACTTC.

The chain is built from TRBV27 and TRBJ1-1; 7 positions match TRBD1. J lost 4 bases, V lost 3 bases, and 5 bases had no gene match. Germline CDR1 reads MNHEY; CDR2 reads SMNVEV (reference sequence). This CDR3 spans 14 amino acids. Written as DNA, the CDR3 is TGTGCCAGCAGTTTCCAGGCAGGGGGCACTGAAGCTTTCTTT. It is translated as CASSFQAGGTEAFF.

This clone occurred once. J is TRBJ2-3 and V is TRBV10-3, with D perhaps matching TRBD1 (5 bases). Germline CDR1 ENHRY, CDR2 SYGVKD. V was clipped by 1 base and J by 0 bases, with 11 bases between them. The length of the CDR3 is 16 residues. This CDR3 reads CAISEWQGTSTDTQYF. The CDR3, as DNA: TGTGCCATCAGTGAGTGGCAGGGCACTAGCACAGATACGCAGTATTTT.

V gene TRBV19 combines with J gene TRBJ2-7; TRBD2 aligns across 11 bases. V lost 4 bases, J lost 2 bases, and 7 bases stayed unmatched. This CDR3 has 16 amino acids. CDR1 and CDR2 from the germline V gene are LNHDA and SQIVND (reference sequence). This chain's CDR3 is CASSTPSGRTPYEQYF. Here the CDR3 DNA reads TGTGCCAGTAGTACCCCTAGCGGGAGGACCCCCTACGAGCAGTACTTC.

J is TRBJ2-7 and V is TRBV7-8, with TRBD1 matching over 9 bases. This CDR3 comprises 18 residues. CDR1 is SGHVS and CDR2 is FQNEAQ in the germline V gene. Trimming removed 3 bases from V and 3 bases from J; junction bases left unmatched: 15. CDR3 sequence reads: CASSFLHPGQGSFYEQYF. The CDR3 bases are TGTGCCAGCAGCTTCCTACACCCGGGACAGGGTTCATTCTACGAGCAGTACTTC.

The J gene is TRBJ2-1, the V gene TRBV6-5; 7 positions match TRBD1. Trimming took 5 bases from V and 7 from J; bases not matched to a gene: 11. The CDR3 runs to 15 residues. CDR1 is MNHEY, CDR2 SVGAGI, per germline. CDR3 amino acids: CASSPNRGYENEQFF. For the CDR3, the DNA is TGTGCCAGCAGTCCCAACAGGGGTTACGAGAATGAGCAGTTCTTC.